Below, 29 T cell receptor beta chains from the same sample are listed, as sequenced in a study of blood T cell repertoires in COVID-19. Profiled with immunoSEQ multiplex PCR; TCRdb holds only in-frame clones, not every one. In the table there are some 260,000 clones, about 91% of which are singletons. The sequencing sample was made of peripheral blood. These receptor sequences come from a woman in her twenties or thirties with COVID-19, enrolled during active disease.

J is TRBJ2-3 and V is TRBV11-2, with 9 bases fitting TRBD2. This CDR3 is built from 15 residues. Trimming cost V 5 bases and J 1 base; bases outside gene matches: 4. Germline-derived CDR1 and CDR2 are SGHAT and FQNNGV. This chain's CDR3 is CASSTRLAGTDTQYF. Here the CDR3 DNA reads TGTGCCAGCAGCACCCGACTAGCGGGCACAGATACGCAGTATTTT.

This chain uses TRBV6-2 or TRBV6-3 with TRBJ2-7; no firm D call. Germline CDR1 reads MNHEY; CDR2 reads SVGEGT. This CDR3 has 17 residues. Trimming pared 0 bases from V and 0 bases from J, leaving 15 bases between. The CDR3 here is CASSYSLQVLSSYEQYF. For the CDR3, the DNA is TGTGCCAGCAGTTACTCCCTTCAGGTGCTAAGCTCCTACGAGCAGTACTTC.

In this sample, this clone turned up once. The genes are TRBV19 and TRBJ2-6; 8 bases are shared with TRBD1. The CDR3 has 15 residues. The junction had 2 bases not matched to a gene; V was cut back by 5 bases and J by 2 bases. Germline V gene sequence: CDR1 LNHDA, CDR2 SQIVND (reference sequence). This chain's CDR3 is CASSSGGPGANVLTF. CDR3 bases: TGTGCCAGTAGTTCAGGGGGCCCTGGGGCCAACGTCCTGACTTTC.

The V call is TRBV4-2, the J call TRBJ2-2; 10 positions agree with TRBD2. The CDR3 spans 19 residues. V was pared by 0 bases and J by 3 bases, with 10 bases of the junction left unmatched. In germline, CDR1 is LGHNA, CDR2 YNFKEQ. The CDR3 DNA is TGTGCCAGCAGCCAAGATAGGGACCGGAGCGGGGGGGACACCGGGGAGCTGTTTTTT. Protein sequence: CASSQDRDRSGGDTGELFF.

This chain connects TRBV27 to TRBJ1-1, with a weak D call TRBD1 (6 bases). The CDR3 is 17 amino acids. Germline V gene lookup returns CDR1 MNHEY and CDR2 SMNVEV (reference sequence). V lost 5 bases to trimming and J lost 3 bases, with 22 bases between them. CDR3 in amino acids: CASSRDWRRGSHTEAFF. As DNA, the CDR3 is TGTGCCAGCAGTAGGGATTGGCGAAGGGGGTCACACACTGAAGCTTTCTTT.

The chain has TRBV28 and TRBJ1-3; D gene ambiguous. The CDR3 is 14 amino acids. V lost 6 bases and J lost 0, with 9 bases in between. Germline CDR1 is MDHEN and CDR2 is SYDVKM. This chain's CDR3 is CASSALGSGNTIYF. For the CDR3, the DNA is TGTGCCAGCAGCGCCCTAGGCTCTGGAAACACCATATATTTT.

J is TRBJ2-5 and V is TRBV10-1, with 7 bases that match TRBD1. V lost 6 bases, J lost 6 bases, and 10 bases stayed unmatched. Germline V gene data show CDR1 as WNHNN and CDR2 as SYGVQD (reference sequence). The CDR3 extends over 14 amino acids. This chain's CDR3 is CASSERGRSQTQYF. CDR3 nucleotides: TGCGCCAGCAGCGAGAGGGGGCGCAGCCAGACCCAGTACTTC.

V is TRBV11-2 and J is TRBJ1-5; 8 positions match TRBD1. The CDR3 is 15 residues long. V lost 0 bases, J lost 7 bases, and 5 bases stayed unmatched. Germline V lookup: CDR1 SGHAT, CDR2 FQNNGV. As DNA, the CDR3 is TGTGCCAGCAGCTTAGATTCAGGGGGCAGGCAGCCCCAGCATTTT. Translation gives CASSLDSGGRQPQHF.

This sequence joins TRBV4-3 and TRBJ2-2, with D possibly being TRBD2 (5 bases). CDR1 LGHNA and CDR2 YSLEER come from the germline V gene. This CDR3 is built from 14 residues. Trimming stripped 3 bases from V and 0 bases from J, with 5 bases between. The CDR3 is CASSQTTNTGELFF. CDR3 nucleotide sequence: TGCGCCAGCAGCCAGACTACGAACACCGGGGAGCTGTTTTTT.

The V call is TRBV6-6, the J call TRBJ1-6; D might be TRBD1 (5 bases). The CDR3 length is 16 residues. CDR1 and CDR2 (germline): MNHNY, SVGAGI (reference sequence). The V gene lost 3 bases and the J gene lost 7 bases, with 16 bases spanning the gap. CDR3 coding DNA: TGTGCCAGCAGTTATCCAGGGAATTCCCTCAATTCACCCCTCCACTTT. It codes for CASSYPGNSLNSPLHF.

This chain uses TRBV20-1 with TRBJ2-7, with D maybe TRBD1 (6 bases). The CDR3 is 13 amino acids. Germline V gives CDR1 DFQATT, CDR2 SNEGSKA (reference sequence). V lost 3 bases and J lost 6, with 15 bases in between. The CDR3 loop is CSASGGGSLEQYF. The DNA for the CDR3 is TGCAGTGCTAGTGGGGGCGGATCGCTCGAGCAGTACTTC.

V usage is TRBV5-6 and J usage is TRBJ2-7; weak D call: TRBD1 (6 bases). Trimming stripped 2 bases from V and 6 bases from J, with 18 bases between. The CDR3 runs 15 residues. Germline values: CDR1 SGHDT, CDR2 YYEEEE. For the CDR3, the DNA is TGTGCCAGCAGCTTTGGGGGCCGTAGAGGGCTCGAGCAGTACTTC. It codes for CASSFGGRRGLEQYF.

The rearrangement joins TRBV7-9 to TRBJ1-2; D uncertain. The CDR3 is 16 residues long. Germline values: CDR1 SEHNR, CDR2 FQNEAQ (reference sequence). Trimming cost V 4 bases and J 6 bases, with 21 bases left between them. Here the CDR3 reads CASSSWGGDMEDGYTF. CDR3 sequence (DNA): TGTGCCAGCAGCTCATGGGGAGGAGACATGGAAGATGGCTACACCTTC.

The V and J genes are TRBV6-5 and TRBJ1-1; TRBD1 matches 9 bases. This CDR3 is 14 amino acids long. V was clipped by 6 bases and J by 1 base; unmatched bases: 3. Germline CDR1 MNHEY, CDR2 SVGAGI. This CDR3 is CASRGGQGNTEAFF. DNA for the CDR3: TGTGCCAGCAGAGGGGGACAGGGGAACACTGAAGCTTTCTTT.

The chain uses TRBV6-1 and TRBJ2-1; 8 bases agree with TRBD1. Looked up from germline, CDR1 is MNHNS and CDR2 is SASEGT. This CDR3 has 15 amino acids. V was clipped by 3 bases and J by 5 bases; unmatched bases: 6. CDR3 DNA sequence: TGTGCCAGCAGTGACAGGGGGCTGGAGGACAATGAGCAGTTCTTC. Its protein product is CASSDRGLEDNEQFF.

The chain links TRBV6-4 to TRBJ2-2, with D uncertain. CDR3 length: 14 residues. V was pared by 0 bases and J by 1 base, with 3 bases between. From germline, CDR1 is MRHNA and CDR2 SNTAGT. The CDR3 region has the DNA TGTGCCAGCAGTGACTCGAGGAACACCGGGGAGCTGTTTTTT. This sequence encodes CASSDSRNTGELFF.

The rearrangement joins TRBV6-2 or TRBV6-3 to TRBJ2-5; D is possibly TRBD2 (5 bases). This CDR3 is 16 amino acids long. The V end lost 0 bases, the J end lost 5 bases, and 16 bases lay between the germline ends. The germline V gene encodes CDR1 MNHEY and CDR2 SVGEGT. Written as DNA, the CDR3 is TGTGCCAGCAGTTACTCGACTAAGGAAGCGGATGAGACCCAGTACTTC. This codes for CASSYSTKEADETQYF.

This clone was detected ten times or more. The chain employs TRBV6-2 or TRBV6-3 and TRBJ2-7, with 11 bases matching TRBD2. This CDR3 region has 17 residues. Germline CDR1 is MNHEY and CDR2 is SVGEGT. V was clipped by 6 bases and J by 2 bases; unmatched bases: 12. CDR3 loop: CASSPLPSGGLPYEQYF. The CDR3 nucleotides are TGTGCCAGCAGCCCTTTGCCTAGCGGGGGGCTCCCCTACGAGCAGTACTTC.

This clone was detected once. The rearrangement links TRBV27 to TRBJ1-2, with D possibly matching TRBD1 (6 bases). Trimming cost V 6 bases and J 8 bases, with 19 bases left between them. The germline gives CDR1 MNHEY, CDR2 SMNVEV (reference sequence). The CDR3 is 14 residues long. CDR3 in amino acids: CASRGPGTNGGYTF. CDR3 sequence (DNA): TGTGCCAGCAGGGGACCCGGGACAAACGGGGGCTACACCTTC.

The chain combines TRBV6-6 with TRBJ1-5; D gene unclear. The ends were cut back, 7 bases at V and 4 bases at J, with 14 bases in the middle. This CDR3 region has 14 residues. Germline CDR1 reads MNHNY; CDR2 reads SVGAGI (reference sequence). The CDR3 nucleotides are TGTGCCAGCACCTTGGGCGGGAGTAATCAGCCCCAGCATTTT. It translates to CASTLGGSNQPQHF.

This sequence joins TRBV7-2 and TRBJ2-5, with a weak D call TRBD1 (6 bases). Germline V gene data show CDR1 as SGHTA and CDR2 as FQGNSA. The CDR3 extends over 16 amino acids. The ends were cut back, 4 bases at V and 1 base at J, with 16 bases in the middle. The CDR3 bases are TGTGCCAGCAGCTCGTCAACCACAGGGTTCCAAGAGACCCAGTACTTC. Translating gives CASSSSTTGFQETQYF.

This chain links TRBV5-4 with TRBJ1-1; unclear D gene. V was trimmed by 4 bases and J by 3 bases, leaving 10 bases between them. Germline V gene lookup returns CDR1 SGHNT and CDR2 YYREEE (reference sequence). This CDR3 has 13 residues. As DNA, the CDR3 is TGTGCCAGCAGCCGGGAGACATACACTGAAGCTTTCTTT. As protein: CASSRETYTEAFF.

The chain employs TRBV4-1 and TRBJ1-5, with D perhaps TRBD1 (6 bases). Germline CDR1 MGHRA, CDR2 YSYEKL. This CDR3 has 16 residues. V lost 0 bases, J lost 2 bases, and 11 bases lay in between. This CDR3 is CASSQEQGLGNQPQHF. The CDR3 DNA sequence: TGCGCCAGCAGCCAAGAACAGGGTCTGGGCAATCAGCCCCAGCATTTT.

The chain combines TRBV5-1 with TRBJ2-3; 8 bases map to TRBD2. CDR1 and CDR2 (germline): SGHRS, YFSETQ. The CDR3 consists of 17 residues. The V gene end was trimmed by 1 base and the J gene end by 4 bases; junction bases not matched to a gene: 11. The CDR3 sequence: CASSLNYPAGESDTQYF. The CDR3 nucleotides are TGCGCCAGCAGCTTGAATTACCCAGCGGGAGAATCAGATACGCAGTATTTT.

For the CDR3, the DNA is TGTGCCAGCAGCTTGGGCGGGAGGCACAATGAGCAGTTCTTC. It encodes CASSLGGRHNEQFF. The chain combines TRBV11-2 with TRBJ2-1, with 8 bases identical to TRBD2. Germline assignment: CDR1 SGHAT and CDR2 FQNNGV. V lost 3 bases, J lost 5 bases, and 3 bases stayed unmatched. CDR3 length: 14 amino acids.

V gene TRBV5-1 combines with J gene TRBJ2-3; D not certain. Germline loops: CDR1 SGHRS, CDR2 YFSETQ. Trimming stripped 3 bases from V and 0 bases from J, with 14 bases between. The CDR3 totals 16 residues. The DNA of the CDR3 is TGCGCCAGCAGCTACACTTTAGCCACTAGCACAGATACGCAGTATTTT. It codes for CASSYTLATSTDTQYF.

The chain's CDR3 is CASSPPGRLSYEQYF. In DNA, the CDR3 is TGTGCCAGCAGCCCACCAGGGCGGCTTAGTTACGAGCAGTACTTC. The gene calls are TRBV3-1 (or the pseudogene TRBV3-2) and TRBJ2-7, with D possibly matching TRBD1 (5 bases). Germline loops: CDR1 LGHDT, CDR2 YNNKEL (reference sequence). The V and J ends lost 4 bases and 4 bases respectively, with 17 bases between them. This CDR3 has 15 amino acids.

This clone came up once. The chain links TRBV27 to TRBJ2-6; weak D call: TRBD1 (5 bases). The CDR3 covers 15 residues. CDR1 is MNHEY and CDR2 is SMNVEV in the germline V gene (reference sequence). V lost 9 bases to trimming and J lost 0 bases, with 12 bases between them. DNA of the CDR3: TGTGCCAGTCGACAGCCTAGCTCTGGGGCCAACGTCCTGACTTTC. Translating it yields CASRQPSSGANVLTF.

V is TRBV2 and J is TRBJ1-2, with unresolved D. The CDR3 loop spans 12 amino acids. Per the germline V gene, CDR1 is SNHLY and CDR2 is FYNNEI. The V gene lost 5 bases and the J gene lost 1 base, with 5 bases spanning the gap. This chain's CDR3 is CASSTFNYGYTF. The CDR3 bases are TGTGCCAGCAGTACATTTAACTATGGCTACACCTTC.